This T cell receptor beta chain was documented in a study of T-cell reconstitution after alpha-beta-depleted transplantation in children. Findings and limits, study-wide: Several hundred graft clones that had expanded were reportedly the source of alpha-beta T cells about two months after transplant. Some patients' high day-60 TCRbeta diversity was traced to surviving recipient T cells and thymic progenitors.

This clonotype has more than one count but fewer than ten. The antigen is undetermined. Unique molecular identifiers were used to barcode this TCRbeta library. TCRdb reprocessed the PCR reads with MiXCR, giving one entry per CDR3 protein. Seen here are 580,000 or so distinct CDR3 sequences, 23% observed once, and the top ten hold 13% to 15%. CDR3 length equals 17 residues. V lost 4 bases, J lost 0 bases, and 11 bases stayed unmatched. Germline CDR1 is SQVTM and CDR2 is ANQGSEA. The specimen comprised PBMCs, mostly from graft donor cells, sampled 360 days after TCRalphabeta/CD19-depleted stem cell transplant. This receptor was taken from a boy under three years old who had a stem cell transplant for acute myeloid leukemia, so the T cells may come from the graft donor. The V gene is TRBV29-1, the J gene TRBJ2-1; 8 bases are a match to TRBD2. CDR3 sequence reads: CSVAGSGGISSYNEQFF. In DNA, the CDR3 is TGCAGCGTTGCCGGCAGCGGGGGAATTAGCTCCTACAATGAGCAGTTCTTC.